These 18 T cell receptor beta chains were all obtained from the same sample, sequenced in a study of blood T cell repertoires in COVID-19. Generated by immunoSEQ multiplex PCR, the TCRdb table keeps only in-frame clones and is missing some. The table has under 65,000 clones, about 93% seen once. Sequences were obtained from peripheral blood. Receptors were obtained from a woman of 80 years or more with active COVID-19.

This clone showed up just once. This chain connects TRBV2 to TRBJ2-3; D may be TRBD1 (6 bases). Looked up from germline, CDR1 is SNHLY and CDR2 is FYNNEI. Trimming shortened V by 6 bases and J by 5 bases, and 12 bases separated the two germline ends. CDR3 length: 13 residues. The CDR3 DNA reads as TGTGCCAGCAGGGCCCTGACAGGAGATACGCAGTATTTT. Its protein is CASRALTGDTQYF.

This chain connects TRBV6-5 to TRBJ1-4; possibly TRBD1 for D (5 bases). The CDR3 has 14 residues. V was pared by 6 bases and J by 7 bases, with 15 bases between. Germline-derived CDR1 and CDR2 are MNHEY and SVGAGI. The DNA of the CDR3 is TGTGCCAGCAGCCCCGCAGGGTTAGGTGAAAAACTGTTTTTT. It specifies CASSPAGLGEKLFF.

The rearrangement joins TRBV28 to TRBJ1-2; TRBD1 agrees at 8 bases. J lost 5 bases, V lost 7 bases, and 6 bases had no gene match. CDR3 length: 13 amino acids. Per germline, CDR1 MDHEN and CDR2 SYDVKM. CDR3 sequence: CASKTGGEYGYTF. CDR3 nucleotide sequence: TGTGCCAGCAAAACAGGGGGAGAGTATGGCTACACCTTC.

CDR3 DNA sequence: TGTGCCAGCAGCCGAGGGGGACAGGCGACGAACACCGGGGAGCTGTTTTTT. Residues: CASSRGGQATNTGELFF. The chain combines TRBV5-5 with TRBJ2-2; TRBD1 aligns across 8 bases. Trimming took 4 bases from V and 0 from J; bases not matched to a gene: 8. This CDR3 has 17 residues. CDR1 is SGHKS, CDR2 YYEKEE, per germline (reference sequence).

J is TRBJ2-5 and V is TRBV11-2, with TRBD2 as a possible D gene (7 bases). Per the germline V gene, CDR1 is SGHAT and CDR2 is FQNNGV. Trimming shortened V by 2 bases and J by 4 bases, and 14 bases separated the two germline ends. This CDR3 spans 15 amino acids. In DNA form, the CDR3 reads TGTGCCAGCAGCTTACTCTCAGGGGAGGGAGAGACCCAGTACTTC. The encoded protein is CASSLLSGEGETQYF.

V gene TRBV6-2 or TRBV6-3 combines with J gene TRBJ1-5; 7 bases fit TRBD1. Trimming took 4 bases from V and 7 from J; bases not matched to a gene: 4. Germline assignment: CDR1 MNHEY and CDR2 SVGEGT. The CDR3 has 13 amino acids. The CDR3 spells CASSLGGRQPQHF. In DNA, the CDR3 is TGTGCCAGCAGTTTAGGGGGCAGACAGCCCCAGCATTTT.

This rearrangement joins TRBV7-9 to TRBJ2-3; TRBD2 might be the D (6 bases). V gave up 4 bases and J gave up 4 bases, with 18 bases separating them. Germline V CDR1 and CDR2: SEHNR, FQNEAQ (reference sequence). This CDR3 is built from 16 residues. CDR3 in amino acids: CASSSSGEDPPDTQYF. The CDR3 nucleotides are TGTGCCAGCAGCTCATCGGGGGAGGACCCCCCAGATACGCAGTATTTT.

This clone was seen a handful of times. This chain connects TRBV11-3 to TRBJ2-2; weak D call: TRBD1 (6 bases). The CDR3 runs 15 residues. Germline CDR1 SGHNT, CDR2 YENEEA. Trimming removed 5 bases from V and 2 bases from J, with 12 bases in between. CDR3 in DNA: TGTGCCAGCAGCAGTCAGGGACAAAACACCGGGGAGCTGTTTTTT. Its translation is CASSSQGQNTGELFF. The complete variable domain, with remaining parts taken from reference TRBV11-3 and TRBJ2-2, reads EAGVVQSPRYKIIEKKQPVAFWCNPISGHNTLYWYLQNLGQGPELLIRYENEEAVDDSQLPKDRFSAERLKGVDSTLKIQPAELGDSAVYLCASSSQGQNTGELFFGEGSRLTVL.

The rearrangement links TRBV5-1 to TRBJ2-3, with 10 bases lining up with TRBD2. The CDR3 consists of 17 residues. Per germline, CDR1 SGHRS and CDR2 YFSETQ. Trimming took 0 bases from V and 4 from J; bases not matched to a gene: 8. CDR3 in amino acids: CASSLVVAGGVADTQYF. CDR3 DNA sequence: TGCGCCAGCAGCTTGGTGGTAGCGGGAGGTGTCGCAGATACGCAGTATTTT.

The chain employs TRBV5-1 and TRBJ1-4; D is unresolved. Trimming took off 2 bases at V and 5 bases at J, with 13 bases between the two ends. Germline lookup yields CDR1 SGHRS and CDR2 YFSETQ. The CDR3 is 15 residues long. CDR3 amino acids: CASSFGGLGNEKLFF. CDR3 DNA: TGCGCCAGCAGCTTCGGCGGGCTTGGAAATGAAAAACTGTTTTTT.

This chain joins TRBV19 and TRBJ1-2; D ambiguous. Looked up from germline, CDR1 is LNHDA and CDR2 is SQIVND (reference sequence). Trimming shortened V by 3 bases and J by 6 bases, and 17 bases separated the two germline ends. The length of the CDR3 is 15 residues. The CDR3 sequence: CASSISSGYPDGYTF. The CDR3 coding sequence is TGTGCCAGTAGTATTTCTTCCGGTTACCCCGATGGCTACACCTTC.

V usage is TRBV2 and J usage is TRBJ2-6, with D tentatively TRBD1 (6 bases). Between the trimmed V and J ends, which lost 8 bases and 1 base, there was a span of 12 bases. The CDR3 loop spans 15 amino acids. Germline V gene lookup returns CDR1 SNHLY and CDR2 FYNNEI. The CDR3 nucleotides read TGTGCCAGCTCCGAAGACAGGTCTGGGGCCAACGTCCTGACTTTC. Residues: CASSEDRSGANVLTF. The full variable domain, with the rest looked up from reference TRBV2 and TRBJ2-6, is EPEVTQTPSHQVTQMGQEVILRCVPISNHLYFYWYRQILGQKVEFLVSFYNNEISEKSEIFDDQFSVERPDGSNFTLKIRSTKLEDSAMYFCASSEDRSGANVLTFGAGSRLTVL.

This chain connects TRBV7-4 to TRBJ2-1; 9 bases line up with TRBD2. The CDR3 extends over 16 amino acids. Germline-derived CDR1 and CDR2 are SGHVT and SQSDAQ. V shed 5 bases and J 8 bases; nucleotides not matched to a gene: 13. The CDR3 sequence: CASSMNRSGGLYEQFF. CDR3 DNA: TGTGCCAGCAGCATGAATCGAAGCGGGGGGTTGTATGAGCAGTTCTTC.

The chain combines TRBV28 with TRBJ2-7; perhaps TRBD1 as D (6 bases). The CDR3 runs 14 residues. The germline V and J ends were trimmed by 8 bases and 4 bases, with 18 bases remaining between them. Germline V lookup: CDR1 MDHEN, CDR2 SYDVKM. CDR3 in amino acids: CASVGQGYLYEQYF. CDR3 nucleotides: TGTGCCAGCGTAGGGCAGGGGTATCTTTACGAGCAGTACTTC.

This clone was seen just once. The chain has TRBV19 and TRBJ1-6; D call uncertain. CDR1 and CDR2 (germline): LNHDA, SQIVND (reference sequence). Trimming took off 3 bases at V and 10 bases at J, with 19 bases between the two ends. The CDR3 is 16 residues long. For the CDR3, the DNA is TGTGCCAGTAGTATTTCTCCACAGAACATCAACTCACCCCTCCACTTT. Protein product: CASSISPQNINSPLHF.

The chain uses TRBV29-1 and TRBJ2-1; 12 positions agree with TRBD2. After removal of 7 bases from V and 0 bases from J, the junction contained 7 bases not matched to a gene. This CDR3 is built from 16 residues. Germline loops: CDR1 SQVTM, CDR2 ANQGSEA. The CDR3 spells CSGTSGTASSYNEQFF. The CDR3 DNA is TGCAGCGGGACTAGCGGGACGGCGAGCTCCTACAATGAGCAGTTCTTC.

This clone has at least ten counts. V is TRBV4-1 and J is TRBJ1-4; TRBD1 matches 10 bases. V lost 3 bases to trimming and J lost 11 bases; unmatched junction nucleotides: 9. Germline CDR1 and CDR2: MGHRA and YSYEKL. The CDR3 extends over 15 amino acids. The DNA for the CDR3 is TGCGCCAGCAGCCACCTGGGACAGGGGCATCGCAAACTGTTTTTT. Protein product: CASSHLGQGHRKLFF.

The V and J genes are TRBV11-3 and TRBJ2-1; 7 bases align to TRBD1. From germline, CDR1 is SGHNT and CDR2 YENEEA. This CDR3 comprises 16 residues. V shed 1 base, J shed 0 bases, and the junction held 3 bases outside the gene matches. The CDR3 nucleotides read TGTGCCAGCAGCTTAGGGGGACAGATCTCCTACAATGAGCAGTTCTTC. Amino acid sequence: CASSLGGQISYNEQFF.